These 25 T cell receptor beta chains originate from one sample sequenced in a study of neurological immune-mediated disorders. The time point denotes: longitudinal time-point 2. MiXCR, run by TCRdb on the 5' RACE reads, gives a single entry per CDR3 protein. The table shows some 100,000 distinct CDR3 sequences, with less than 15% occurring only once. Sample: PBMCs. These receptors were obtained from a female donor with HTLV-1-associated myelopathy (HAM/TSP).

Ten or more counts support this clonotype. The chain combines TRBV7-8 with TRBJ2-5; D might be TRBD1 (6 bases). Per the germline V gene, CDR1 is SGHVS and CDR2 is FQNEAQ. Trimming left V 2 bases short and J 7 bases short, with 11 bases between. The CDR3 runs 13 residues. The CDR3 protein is CASSLQGTGTQYF. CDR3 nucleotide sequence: TGTGCCAGCAGCTTACAGGGGACGGGGACCCAGTACTTC. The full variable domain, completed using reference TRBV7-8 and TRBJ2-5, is GAGVSQSPRYKVAKRGQDVALRCDPISGHVSLFWYQQALGQGPEFLTYFQNEAQLDKSGLPSDRFFAERPEGSVSTLKIQRTQQEDSAVYLCASSLQGTGTQYFGPGTRLLVL.

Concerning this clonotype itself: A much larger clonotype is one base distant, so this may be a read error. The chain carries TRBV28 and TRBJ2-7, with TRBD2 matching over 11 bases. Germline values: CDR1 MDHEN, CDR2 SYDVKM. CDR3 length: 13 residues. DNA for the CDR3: TGTGCCACGAAGCTAGCGGGGGGTTACGAGCGGTACTTC. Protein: CATKLAGGYERYF.

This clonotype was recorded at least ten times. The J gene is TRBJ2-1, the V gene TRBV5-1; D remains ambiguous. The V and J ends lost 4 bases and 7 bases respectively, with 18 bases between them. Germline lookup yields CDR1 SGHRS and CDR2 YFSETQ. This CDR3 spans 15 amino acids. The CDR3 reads CASSPQGPSFNEQFF. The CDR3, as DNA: TGCGCCAGCAGCCCACAAGGCCCTTCCTTTAATGAGCAGTTCTTC.

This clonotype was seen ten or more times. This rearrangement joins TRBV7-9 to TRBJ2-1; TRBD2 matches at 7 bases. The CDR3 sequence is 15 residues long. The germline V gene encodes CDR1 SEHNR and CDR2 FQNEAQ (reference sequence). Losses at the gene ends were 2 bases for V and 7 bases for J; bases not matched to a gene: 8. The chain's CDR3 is CASSLRSGAYNEQFF. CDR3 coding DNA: TGTGCCAGCAGCTTACGGAGCGGGGCGTATAATGAGCAGTTCTTC. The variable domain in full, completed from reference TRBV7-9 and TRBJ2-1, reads DTGVSQNPRHKITKRGQNVTFRCDPISEHNRLYWYRQTLGQGPEFLTYFQNEAQLEKSRLLSDRFSAERPKGSFSTLEIQRTEQGDSAMYLCASSLRSGAYNEQFFGPGTRLTVL.

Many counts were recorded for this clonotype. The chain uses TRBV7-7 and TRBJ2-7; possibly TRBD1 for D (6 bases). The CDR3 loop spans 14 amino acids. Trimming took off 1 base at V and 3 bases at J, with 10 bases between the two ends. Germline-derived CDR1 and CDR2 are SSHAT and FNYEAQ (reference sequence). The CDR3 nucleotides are TGTGCCAGCAGCTTAGGTGCAGGGGACTACGAGCAGTACTTC. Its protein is CASSLGAGDYEQYF. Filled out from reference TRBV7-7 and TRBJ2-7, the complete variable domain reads GAGVSQSPRYKVTKRGQDVTLRCDPISSHATLYWYQQALGQGPEFLTYFNYEAQPDKSGLPSDRFSAERPEGSISTLTIQRTEQRDSAMYRCASSLGAGDYEQYFGPGTRLTVT.

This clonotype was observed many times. The CDR3 spells CATSEGGLGTGELFF. CDR3 sequence (DNA): TGTGCCACCAGCGAAGGGGGATTGGGCACCGGGGAGCTGTTTTTT. This chain links TRBV15 with TRBJ2-2; the D gene is possibly TRBD1 (6 bases). Germline loops: CDR1 LNHNV, CDR2 YYDKDF (reference sequence). V lost 5 bases, J lost 4 bases, and 14 bases lay in between. This CDR3 spans 15 amino acids.

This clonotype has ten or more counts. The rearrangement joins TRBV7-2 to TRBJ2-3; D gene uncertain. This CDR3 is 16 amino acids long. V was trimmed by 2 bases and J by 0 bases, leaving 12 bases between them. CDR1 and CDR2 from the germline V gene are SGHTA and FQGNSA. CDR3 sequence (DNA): TGTGCCAGCAGCTTAAGGATCGGGTCTAGCACAGATACGCAGTATTTT. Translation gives CASSLRIGSSTDTQYF.

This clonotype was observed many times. This CDR3 is CASRDREGQPQHF. Written as DNA, the CDR3 is TGTGCCAGCAGGGACAGGGAAGGTCAGCCCCAGCATTTT. V usage is TRBV28 and J usage is TRBJ1-5; 8 nucleotides align to TRBD1. The trim removed 6 bases at V and 6 bases at J, leaving 4 bases unmatched. This CDR3 is 13 amino acids long. Germline V lookup: CDR1 MDHEN, CDR2 SYDVKM.

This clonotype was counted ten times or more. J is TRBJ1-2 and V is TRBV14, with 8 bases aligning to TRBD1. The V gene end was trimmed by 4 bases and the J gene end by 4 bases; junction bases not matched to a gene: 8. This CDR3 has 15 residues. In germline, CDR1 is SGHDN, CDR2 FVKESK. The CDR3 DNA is TGTGCCAGCAGCCTTAGGACAGGGCCTTTCTATGGCTACACCTTC. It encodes CASSLRTGPFYGYTF.

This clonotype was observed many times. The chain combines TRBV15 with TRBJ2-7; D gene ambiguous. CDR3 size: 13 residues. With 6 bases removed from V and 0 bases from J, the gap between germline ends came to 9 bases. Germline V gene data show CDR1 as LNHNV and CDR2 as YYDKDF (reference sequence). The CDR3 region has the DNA TGTGCCACCAGTGACACCATCTCCTACGAGCAGTACTTC. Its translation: CATSDTISYEQYF.

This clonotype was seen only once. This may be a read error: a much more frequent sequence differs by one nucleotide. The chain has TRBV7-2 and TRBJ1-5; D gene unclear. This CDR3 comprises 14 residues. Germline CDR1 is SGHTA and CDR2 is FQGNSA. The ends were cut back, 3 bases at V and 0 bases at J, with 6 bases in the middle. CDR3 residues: CTSSFYNSNQPQHF. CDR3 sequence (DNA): TGTACCAGCAGCTTTTATAATAGCAATCAGCCCCAGCATTTT.

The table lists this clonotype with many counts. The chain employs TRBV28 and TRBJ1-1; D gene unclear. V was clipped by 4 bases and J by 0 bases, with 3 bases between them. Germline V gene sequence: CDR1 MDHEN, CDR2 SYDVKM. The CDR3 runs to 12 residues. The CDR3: CASSWMNTEAFF. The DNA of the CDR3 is TGTGCCAGCAGTTGGATGAACACTGAAGCTTTCTTT.

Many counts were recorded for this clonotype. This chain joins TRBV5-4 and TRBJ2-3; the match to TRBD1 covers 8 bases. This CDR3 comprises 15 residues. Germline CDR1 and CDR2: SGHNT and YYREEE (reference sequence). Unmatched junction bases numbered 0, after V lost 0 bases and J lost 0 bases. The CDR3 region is CASSLGDRSTDTQYF. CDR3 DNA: TGTGCCAGCAGCTTGGGGGACAGGAGCACAGATACGCAGTATTTT.

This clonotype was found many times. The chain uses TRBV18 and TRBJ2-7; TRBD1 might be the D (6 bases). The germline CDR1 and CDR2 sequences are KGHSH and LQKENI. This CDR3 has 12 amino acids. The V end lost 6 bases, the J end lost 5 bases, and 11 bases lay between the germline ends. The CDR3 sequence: CASSPGADEQYF. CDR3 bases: TGTGCCAGCTCGCCAGGGGCCGACGAGCAGTACTTC. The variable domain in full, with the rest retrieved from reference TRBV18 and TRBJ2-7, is NAGVMQNPRHLVRRRGQEARLRCSPMKGHSHVYWYRQLPEEGLKFMVYLQKENIIDESGMPKERFSAEFPKEGPSILRIQQVVRGDSAAYFCASSPGADEQYFGPGTRLTVT.

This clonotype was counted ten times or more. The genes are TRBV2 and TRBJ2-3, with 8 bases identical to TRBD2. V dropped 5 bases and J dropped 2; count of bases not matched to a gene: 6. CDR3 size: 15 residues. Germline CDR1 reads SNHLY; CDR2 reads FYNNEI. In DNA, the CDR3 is TGTGCCAGCAGTATAGGAGCGGGGGACACAGATACGCAGTATTTT. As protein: CASSIGAGDTDTQYF.

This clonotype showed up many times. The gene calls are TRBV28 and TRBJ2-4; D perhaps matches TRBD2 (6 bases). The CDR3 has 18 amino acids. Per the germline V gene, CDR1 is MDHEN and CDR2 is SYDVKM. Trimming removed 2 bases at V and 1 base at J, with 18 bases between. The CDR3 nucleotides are TGTGCCAGCAGTTTAAGGGGACGGAGGGCCGGCGCCAAAAACATTCAGTACTTC. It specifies CASSLRGRRAGAKNIQYF.

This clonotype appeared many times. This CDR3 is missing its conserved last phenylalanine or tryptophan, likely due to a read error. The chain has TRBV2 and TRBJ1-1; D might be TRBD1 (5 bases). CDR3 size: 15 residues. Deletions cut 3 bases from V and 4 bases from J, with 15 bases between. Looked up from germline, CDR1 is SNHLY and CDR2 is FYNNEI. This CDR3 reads CASSDPGAGGTEAFL. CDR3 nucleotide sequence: TGTGCCAGCAGTGACCCGGGTGCGGGGGGCACTGAAGCTTTCTTG.

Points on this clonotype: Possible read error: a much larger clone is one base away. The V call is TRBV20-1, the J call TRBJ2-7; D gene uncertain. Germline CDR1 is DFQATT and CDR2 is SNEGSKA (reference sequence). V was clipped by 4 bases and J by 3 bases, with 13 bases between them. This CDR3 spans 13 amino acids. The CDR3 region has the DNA TGCAGTGCTAATACCACACAAGACTACGAGCAGTACTTC. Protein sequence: CSANTTQDYEQYF.

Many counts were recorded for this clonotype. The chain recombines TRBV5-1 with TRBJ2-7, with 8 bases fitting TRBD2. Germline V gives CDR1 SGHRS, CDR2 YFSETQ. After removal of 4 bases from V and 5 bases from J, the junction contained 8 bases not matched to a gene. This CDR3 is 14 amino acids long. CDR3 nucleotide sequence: TGCGCCAGCAGCGCGCGGGGGGTCCTCGACGAGCAGTACTTC. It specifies CASSARGVLDEQYF.

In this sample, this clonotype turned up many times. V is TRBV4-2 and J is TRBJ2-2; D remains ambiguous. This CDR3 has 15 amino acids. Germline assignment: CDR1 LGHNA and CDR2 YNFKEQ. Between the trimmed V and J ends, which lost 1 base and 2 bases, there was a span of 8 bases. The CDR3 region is CASSQVQLNTGELFF. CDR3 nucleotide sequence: TGTGCCAGCAGCCAAGTGCAGTTAAACACCGGGGAGCTGTTTTTT.

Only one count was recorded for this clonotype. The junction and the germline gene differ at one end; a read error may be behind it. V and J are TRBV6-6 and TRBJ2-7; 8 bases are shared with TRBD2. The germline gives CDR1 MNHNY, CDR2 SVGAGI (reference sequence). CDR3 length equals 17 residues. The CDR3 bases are TGTACCAGCAGTTTCCCGGGACGAGCGGGGGCTACCTACGAGCAGTACTTC. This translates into CTSSFPGRAGATYEQYF.

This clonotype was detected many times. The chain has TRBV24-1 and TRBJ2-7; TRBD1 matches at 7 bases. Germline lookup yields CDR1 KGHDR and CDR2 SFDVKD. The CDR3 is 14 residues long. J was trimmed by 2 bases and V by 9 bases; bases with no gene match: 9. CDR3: CATAAGTATYEQYF. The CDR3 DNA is TGTGCCACCGCAGCTGGGACAGCAACCTACGAGCAGTACTTC.

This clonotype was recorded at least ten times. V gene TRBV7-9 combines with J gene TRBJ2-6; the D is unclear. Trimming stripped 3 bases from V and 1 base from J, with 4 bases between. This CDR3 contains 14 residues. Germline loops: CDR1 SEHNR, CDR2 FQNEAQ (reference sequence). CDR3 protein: CASSFTSGANVLTF. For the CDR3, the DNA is TGTGCCAGCAGCTTTACATCTGGGGCCAACGTCCTGACTTTC.

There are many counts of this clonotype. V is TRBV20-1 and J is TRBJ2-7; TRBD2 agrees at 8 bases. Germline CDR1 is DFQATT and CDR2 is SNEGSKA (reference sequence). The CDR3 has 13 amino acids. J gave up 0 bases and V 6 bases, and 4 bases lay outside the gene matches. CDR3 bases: TGCAGTGCCGGTAGCGGGGACTCCTACGAGCAGTACTTC. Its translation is CSAGSGDSYEQYF.

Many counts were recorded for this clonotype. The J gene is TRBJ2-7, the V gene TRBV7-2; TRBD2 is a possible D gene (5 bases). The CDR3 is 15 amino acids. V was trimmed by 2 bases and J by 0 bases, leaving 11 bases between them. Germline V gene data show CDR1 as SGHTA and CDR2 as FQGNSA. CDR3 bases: TGTGCCAGCAGCTTACAAAGCGGATACTCCTACGAGCAGTACTTC. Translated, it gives CASSLQSGYSYEQYF.